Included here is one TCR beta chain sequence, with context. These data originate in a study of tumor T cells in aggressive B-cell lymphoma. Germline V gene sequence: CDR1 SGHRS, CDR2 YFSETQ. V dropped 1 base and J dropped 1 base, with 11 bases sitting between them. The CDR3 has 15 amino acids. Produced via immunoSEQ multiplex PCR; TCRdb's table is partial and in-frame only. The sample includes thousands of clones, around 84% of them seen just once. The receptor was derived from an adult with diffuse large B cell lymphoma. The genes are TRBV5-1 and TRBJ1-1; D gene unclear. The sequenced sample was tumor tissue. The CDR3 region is CASSLFGQRNTEAFF. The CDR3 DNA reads TGCGCCAGCAGCTTGTTCGGCCAGCGGAACACTGAAGCTTTCTTT. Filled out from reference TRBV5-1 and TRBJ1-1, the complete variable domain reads KAGVTQTPRYLIKTRGQQVTLSCSPISGHRSVSWYQQTPGQGLQFLFEYFSETQRNKGNFPGRFSGRQFSNSRSEMNVSTLELGDSALYLCASSLFGQRNTEAFFGQGTRLTVV.